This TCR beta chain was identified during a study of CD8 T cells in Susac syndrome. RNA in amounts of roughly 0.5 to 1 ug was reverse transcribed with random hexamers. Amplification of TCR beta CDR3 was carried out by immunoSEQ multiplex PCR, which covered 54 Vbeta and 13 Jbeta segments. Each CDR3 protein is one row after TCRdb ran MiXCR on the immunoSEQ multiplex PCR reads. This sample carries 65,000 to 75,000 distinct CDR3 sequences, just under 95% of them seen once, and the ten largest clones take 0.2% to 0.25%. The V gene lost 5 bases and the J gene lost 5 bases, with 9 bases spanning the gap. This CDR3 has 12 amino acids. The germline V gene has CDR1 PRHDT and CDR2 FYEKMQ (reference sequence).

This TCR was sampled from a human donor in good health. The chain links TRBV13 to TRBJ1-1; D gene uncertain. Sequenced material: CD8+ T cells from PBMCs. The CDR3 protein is CASSPERTEAFF. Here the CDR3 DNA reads TGTGCCAGCAGCCCGGAACGTACTGAAGCTTTCTTT.